This entry is about one TCR beta chain. This entry belongs to a study of blood T cells in healthy people across ages. A second PCR of 7 to 11 cycles used a sample-barcoded 5' primer and a J-beta primer mix. MiXCR, run by TCRdb on the 5' RACE reads, gives a single entry per CDR3 protein. The data show 1,800,000 or so distinct CDR3 sequences, around 42% seen once. The germline V gene encodes CDR1 SEHNR and CDR2 FQNEAQ (reference sequence). V was cut by 6 bases and J by 0 bases, with 8 bases left in between. The CDR3 runs to 13 residues. This TCR was sampled from a human donor in good health. Sequencing was performed on blood. The chain links TRBV7-9 to TRBJ2-5; D unclear. The CDR3 nucleotides are TGTGCCAGCAGTCCATACTACCAAGAGACCCAGTACTTC. Translated: CASSPYYQETQYF.